These 26 T cell receptor beta chains share one sample of origin, sequenced in a study of T cell clones after liver transplantation. TCRdb's copy holds only in-frame clones and misses some; the assay was immunoSEQ multiplex PCR. Here the sample spans about 120,000 clones, around nine tenths being singletons. The sequencing used CD4+ T cells from blood, collected 12 months after liver transplant. Every receptor here comes from a human patient who received a liver transplant. The T cells may partly be graft donor cells.

This chain joins TRBV27 and TRBJ1-2; 8 nucleotides line up with TRBD1. Germline trimming cut 6 bases from V and 3 bases from J; bases unmatched to any gene: 6. The CDR3 contains 14 residues. The germline gives CDR1 MNHEY, CDR2 SMNVEV (reference sequence). CDR3 DNA: TGTGCCAGCAGCCCAGGGGGCAAACACTATGGCTACACCTTC. Protein: CASSPGGKHYGYTF.

The chain is built from TRBV6-1 and TRBJ2-6, with TRBD2 matching over 9 bases. Trimming took 6 bases from V and 4 from J; bases not matched to a gene: 1. Germline V gene lookup returns CDR1 MNHNS and CDR2 SASEGT. The CDR3 runs 14 residues. The CDR3, as DNA: TGTGCCAGCAGGCGGGGGGGAGGGGCCAACGTCCTGACTTTC. Its protein product is CASRRGGGANVLTF.

V is TRBV19 and J is TRBJ2-1, with 7 bases fitting TRBD1. Trimming removed 2 bases from V and 6 bases from J; junction bases left unmatched: 1. The CDR3 has 13 residues. Germline CDR1 LNHDA, CDR2 SQIVND (reference sequence). The CDR3 is CASSITGANEQFF. The CDR3 bases are TGTGCCAGTAGTATAACAGGGGCCAATGAGCAGTTCTTC.

The table lists this clone with a few counts. The V gene is TRBV18, the J gene TRBJ2-7; tentative D call: TRBD1 (5 bases). Germline CDR1 KGHSH, CDR2 LQKENI. The CDR3 sequence is 12 residues long. V was trimmed by 6 bases and J by 2 bases, leaving 8 bases between them. The CDR3: CASSPDTYEQYF. In DNA form, the CDR3 reads TGTGCCAGCTCTCCGGACACCTACGAGCAGTACTTC.

The chain combines TRBV5-1 with TRBJ2-1, with 11 bases that match TRBD2. CDR3 size: 16 residues. Trimming cost V 0 bases and J 5 bases; bases outside gene matches: 4. Germline V CDR1 and CDR2: SGHRS, YFSETQ. The CDR3 DNA is TGCGCCAGCAGCTTGGCCGGGACTAGCGGTAACAATGAGCAGTTCTTC. Protein: CASSLAGTSGNNEQFF.

DNA for the CDR3: TGCGCCAGCAGCCTTCAGGGACAGGGGCTCGACGAGCAGTACTTC. Translating gives CASSLQGQGLDEQYF. The chain carries TRBV4-1 and TRBJ2-7, with 10 bases lining up with TRBD1. J lost 5 bases, V lost 4 bases, and 8 bases had no gene match. Germline values: CDR1 MGHRA, CDR2 YSYEKL. CDR3 length: 15 amino acids.

This clone was observed a handful of times. The chain is built from TRBV11-2 and TRBJ2-2, with 9 bases lining up with TRBD1. The CDR3 totals 16 residues. After removal of 5 bases from V and 4 bases from J, the junction contained 8 bases not matched to a gene. Germline assignment: CDR1 SGHAT and CDR2 FQNNGV. In DNA, the CDR3 is TGTGCCAGCAGCCCCGGGGGACAGGGCGGCACCGGGGAGCTGTTTTTT. Amino acids: CASSPGGQGGTGELFF.

This chain joins TRBV7-9 and TRBJ2-1; 7 nucleotides line up with TRBD2. The V segment lost 6 bases and the J segment 6 bases; nucleotides outside the gene matches: 8. The CDR3 is 14 residues long. Germline V CDR1 and CDR2: SEHNR, FQNEAQ (reference sequence). The CDR3 nucleotides are TGTGCCAGCAGTCAAGCGGGACTTCCCAATGAGCAGTTCTTC. Translation: CASSQAGLPNEQFF.

J is TRBJ2-7 and V is TRBV19; D might be TRBD2 (5 bases). The CDR3 sequence is 13 residues long. Trimming removed 5 bases at V and 2 bases at J, with 10 bases between. The germline gives CDR1 LNHDA, CDR2 SQIVND (reference sequence). The CDR3 DNA sequence: TGTGCCAGTAGTCGGGGTTCGGCCTACGAGCAGTACTTC. Amino acid sequence: CASSRGSAYEQYF.

The chain couples TRBV7-2 to TRBJ2-1; D is possibly TRBD2 (6 bases). The CDR3 length is 12 residues. CDR1 is SGHTA, CDR2 FQGNSA, per germline. V lost 4 bases to trimming and J lost 10 bases, with 11 bases between them. The DNA for the CDR3 is TGTGCCAGCAGCTCCGGGCTAGCGGAGCAGTTCTTC. It specifies CASSSGLAEQFF.

The genes are TRBV7-6 and TRBJ1-2, with 7 bases identical to TRBD1. Germline CDR1 is SGHVS and CDR2 is FNYEAQ. CDR3 length: 15 amino acids. V was pared by 6 bases and J by 6 bases, with 13 bases of the junction left unmatched. CDR3 region: CASSPPDRAVDGYTF. The CDR3 DNA reads TGTGCCAGCAGTCCTCCCGACAGGGCGGTGGATGGCTACACCTTC.

This rearrangement joins TRBV5-1 to TRBJ2-3; D may match TRBD1 or TRBD2 (6 bases each). Germline-derived CDR1 and CDR2 are SGHRS and YFSETQ. Deletions cut 3 bases from V and 1 base from J, with 18 bases between. The CDR3 sequence is 17 residues long. Here the CDR3 reads CASSWRDIRLGTDTQYF. The CDR3 nucleotides read TGCGCCAGCAGCTGGCGGGACATAAGATTGGGCACAGATACGCAGTATTTT. Variable domain in full (rest from reference TRBV5-1 and TRBJ2-3): KAGVTQTPRYLIKTRGQQVTLSCSPISGHRSVSWYQQTPGQGLQFLFEYFSETQRNKGNFPGRFSGRQFSNSRSEMNVSTLELGDSALYLCASSWRDIRLGTDTQYFGPGTRLTVL.

This chain uses TRBV28 with TRBJ2-1; D gene ambiguous. The V and J ends lost 2 bases and 6 bases respectively, with 8 bases between them. Germline assignment: CDR1 MDHEN and CDR2 SYDVKM. This CDR3 comprises 13 residues. The CDR3 DNA is TGTGCCAGCAGTTTAATAGGCGGCAATGAGCAGTTCTTC. Translated: CASSLIGGNEQFF.

The rearrangement joins TRBV6-5 to TRBJ2-7; the D is unclear. CDR1 and CDR2 from the germline V gene are MNHEY and SVGAGI. V gave up 6 bases and J gave up 3 bases, with 15 bases separating them. CDR3 length: 14 amino acids. As DNA, the CDR3 is TGTGCCAGCAGGTTGCGGCCCCAGAGCTACGAGCAGTACTTC. It codes for CASRLRPQSYEQYF.

The chain is built from TRBV28 and TRBJ2-7, with D possibly TRBD2 on 6 matching bases. The CDR3 length is 14 residues. V was shortened by 8 bases and J by 2 bases, with 16 bases between the two germline ends. Germline V lookup: CDR1 MDHEN, CDR2 SYDVKM. CDR3: CASGPRGGPYEQYF. The CDR3 DNA reads as TGTGCCAGCGGCCCACGGGGAGGTCCCTACGAGCAGTACTTC. Variable domain in full (rest from reference TRBV28 and TRBJ2-7): DVKVTQSSRYLVKRTGEKVFLECVQDMDHENMFWYRQDPGLGLRLIYFSYDVKMKEKGDIPEGYSVSREKKERFSLILESASTNQTSMYLCASGPRGGPYEQYFGPGTRLTVT.

The genes are TRBV5-4 and TRBJ1-4; 8 positions match TRBD1. Germline-derived CDR1 and CDR2 are SGHNT and YYREEE (reference sequence). V shed 3 bases and J 3 bases; nucleotides not matched to a gene: 4. The CDR3 totals 15 residues. The CDR3 DNA follows: TGTGCCAGCAGCTCAGGGGGCGCTTCTAATGAAAAACTGTTTTTT. Translation: CASSSGGASNEKLFF.

This clone showed up just a few times. The rearrangement uses TRBV29-1 and TRBJ1-1; D may be TRBD1 (5 bases). CDR1 SQVTM and CDR2 ANQGSEA come from the germline V gene. V was cut by 4 bases and J by 3 bases, with 9 bases left in between. The CDR3 has 12 residues. The CDR3 DNA reads as TGCAGCGTTGTTGGGGGAGACACTGAAGCTTTCTTT. Its translation: CSVVGGDTEAFF.

The chain employs TRBV7-5 and TRBJ2-7. TRBV7-5 represents a pseudogene. The CDR3 has 16 amino acids. This CDR3 is CARSPWWGPEEVVQYF. For the CDR3, the DNA is TGTGCCAGAAGCCCTTGGTGGGGACCCGAGGAGGTGGTGCAGTACTTC.

This chain connects TRBV5-1 to TRBJ2-5; D might be TRBD1 (7 bases). The CDR3 is 18 amino acids. The V gene lost 4 bases and the J gene lost 4 bases, with 26 bases spanning the gap. The germline gives CDR1 SGHRS, CDR2 YFSETQ. CDR3 sequence reads: CASSPIGGGGRGGETQYF. For the CDR3, the DNA is TGCGCCAGCAGCCCCATTGGAGGGGGCGGTAGGGGCGGAGAGACCCAGTACTTC.

The chain uses TRBV6-6 and TRBJ2-3, with TRBD2 matching 8 bases. This CDR3 is built from 15 residues. In germline, CDR1 is MNHNY, CDR2 SVGAGI (reference sequence). V was clipped by 5 bases and J by 2 bases; unmatched bases: 6. This chain's CDR3 is CASSGRTSITDTQYF. In nucleotides, the CDR3 is TGTGCCAGCAGTGGCAGGACTAGCATCACAGATACGCAGTATTTT.

The chain uses TRBV5-1 and TRBJ2-1, with D unclear. Germline V gives CDR1 SGHRS, CDR2 YFSETQ. With 4 bases removed from V and 6 bases from J, the gap between germline ends came to 14 bases. The length of the CDR3 is 14 residues. For the CDR3, the DNA is TGCGCCAGCAGCCGAGAGCCAACCGTCAATGAGCAGTTCTTC. Its protein product is CASSREPTVNEQFF.

The chain has TRBV15 and TRBJ1-5; D might be TRBD1 (6 bases). This CDR3 spans 15 amino acids. Germline assignment: CDR1 LNHNV and CDR2 YYDKDF (reference sequence). Trimming shortened V by 5 bases and J by 5 bases, and 16 bases separated the two germline ends. CDR3 DNA: TGTGCCACCAGCTCCGAGGGGGTAAGGGATCAGCCCCAGCATTTT. It yields the protein CATSSEGVRDQPQHF.

This clone was counted a few times. The chain links TRBV10-3 to TRBJ2-3; TRBD1 matches 12 bases. This CDR3 spans 15 amino acids. V dropped 6 bases and J dropped 3; count of bases not matched to a gene: 4. Germline values: CDR1 ENHRY, CDR2 SYGVKD. The CDR3 region is CAIRGTGGMTDTQYF. CDR3 DNA: TGTGCCATCAGAGGGACAGGGGGCATGACAGATACGCAGTATTTT.

This sequence joins TRBV5-1 and TRBJ2-1, with 8 bases aligning to TRBD2. With 6 bases clipped from V and 9 bases from J, the junction kept 14 bases outside the gene matches. CDR3 length equals 15 residues. Germline-derived CDR1 and CDR2 are SGHRS and YFSETQ. The CDR3 nucleotides read TGCGCCAGCACCCTCAGCGGGGGCCCGGTGGGTGAGCAGTTCTTC. This encodes CASTLSGGPVGEQFF.

V gene TRBV28 combines with J gene TRBJ2-5; TRBD2 matches 13 bases. V lost 4 bases and J lost 5; bases outside the gene matches: 7. The CDR3 consists of 16 residues. Germline V gives CDR1 MDHEN, CDR2 SYDVKM. The CDR3 bases are TGTGCCAGCAGTTCACTAGCGGGAGGGCCCTCCGAGACCCAGTACTTC. Encoded protein: CASSSLAGGPSETQYF.

The chain carries TRBV7-2 and TRBJ2-3; D is perhaps TRBD1 (7 bases). The V gene's germline CDR1 is SGHTA and CDR2 FQGNSA. The V gene lost 6 bases and the J gene lost 6 bases, with 13 bases spanning the gap. This CDR3 comprises 13 residues. The CDR3 sequence: CASRGGGGDTQYF. The CDR3 DNA follows: TGTGCCAGCAGAGGAGGAGGGGGCGATACGCAGTATTTT.